These 26 T cell receptor beta chains were all obtained from the same sample, sequenced in a study of cytomegalovirus exposure and HLA in healthy donors. The PCR employed 60 Vbeta primers together with 13 Jbeta primers. Profiling relied on immunoSEQ multiplex PCR, and the TCRdb table lists in-frame clones only, not all of them. The repertoire has 110,000 or so clones, approximately 74% of them found once; the top ten carry around 4.3%. The source material was PBMCs. These receptors came from a middle-aged woman in good health and CMV-seropositive.

This chain uses TRBV7-9 with TRBJ2-5; TRBD2 is a possible D gene (5 bases). This CDR3 spans 13 amino acids. V was clipped by 1 base and J by 5 bases, with 8 bases between them. Per the germline V gene, CDR1 is SEHNR and CDR2 is FQNEAQ (reference sequence). DNA of the CDR3: TGTGCCAGCAGCTTAGACGGGGTGGAGACCCAGTACTTC. Translation gives CASSLDGVETQYF.

This clone was seen a few times. This chain connects TRBV7-8 to TRBJ1-4; tentatively, D is TRBD1 (6 bases). The germline V gene encodes CDR1 SGHVS and CDR2 FQNEAQ. Between the trimmed V and J ends, which lost 1 base and 8 bases, there was a span of 14 bases. The CDR3 runs 15 residues. CDR3 residues: CASSLGSRGQEKLFF. CDR3 nucleotide sequence: TGTGCCAGCAGCTTAGGGTCCAGGGGCCAGGAAAAACTGTTTTTT. Full variable domain (missing parts from reference TRBV7-8 and TRBJ1-4): GAGVSQSPRYKVAKRGQDVALRCDPISGHVSLFWYQQALGQGPEFLTYFQNEAQLDKSGLPSDRFFAERPEGSVSTLKIQRTQQEDSAVYLCASSLGSRGQEKLFFGSGTQLSVL.

The chain is built from TRBV11-3 and TRBJ2-5; D uncertain. The V gene's germline CDR1 is SGHNT and CDR2 YENEEA. Trimming pared 0 bases from V and 2 bases from J, leaving 13 bases between. The CDR3 consists of 16 residues. Written as DNA, the CDR3 is TGTGCCAGCAGCTTAGATGGAACAGTCCCTCAAGAGACCCAGTACTTC. Its protein is CASSLDGTVPQETQYF.

This chain uses TRBV9 with TRBJ2-3; TRBD1 might be the D (5 bases). Looked up from germline, CDR1 is SGDLS and CDR2 is YYNGEE. The CDR3 runs 14 residues. The germline V and J ends were trimmed by 0 bases and 4 bases, with 9 bases remaining between them. CDR3 nucleotides: TGTGCCAGCAGCGTAGGGTTAGGGGCAGATACGCAGTATTTT. It codes for CASSVGLGADTQYF.

The gene calls are TRBV9 and TRBJ2-3; TRBD2 matches 12 bases. The CDR3 is made up of 16 amino acids. V was pared by 4 bases and J by 6 bases, with 9 bases of the junction left unmatched. Germline V gene sequence: CDR1 SGDLS, CDR2 YYNGEE. In nucleotides, the CDR3 is TGTGCCAGCAGCCCCCTAGCGGGAGGGAATTACGATACGCAGTATTTT. Translated: CASSPLAGGNYDTQYF.

The chain recombines TRBV6-1 with TRBJ1-5; 9 positions agree with TRBD1. The CDR3 runs to 16 residues. Per the germline V gene, CDR1 is MNHNS and CDR2 is SASEGT. V gave up 4 bases and J gave up 2 bases; unmatched junction bases: 6. The CDR3: CASSALRQGGNQPQHF. The CDR3 nucleotides read TGTGCCAGCAGTGCCCTCCGACAGGGGGGCAATCAGCCCCAGCATTTT.

The chain combines TRBV5-4 with TRBJ2-2, with D unresolved. The CDR3 covers 15 residues. CDR1 SGHNT and CDR2 YYREEE come from the germline V gene (reference sequence). V lost 3 bases to trimming and J lost 6 bases, with 15 bases between them. CDR3 region: CASSSGGSVSGELFF. In DNA form, the CDR3 reads TGTGCCAGCAGCTCCGGCGGTTCAGTCTCCGGGGAGCTGTTTTTT.

In its sample, this clone was seen a few times. This chain uses TRBV5-1 with TRBJ2-1; perhaps TRBD2 as D (5 bases). Germline loops: CDR1 SGHRS, CDR2 YFSETQ. The CDR3 is 14 amino acids. Trimming removed 4 bases from V and 2 bases from J, with 10 bases in between. The CDR3, as DNA: TGCGCCAGCAGCCTGGGAGAGACCTACAATGAGCAGTTCTTC. As protein: CASSLGETYNEQFF.

This chain joins TRBV5-1 and TRBJ2-5, with 7 bases that match TRBD2. Germline V CDR1 and CDR2: SGHRS, YFSETQ. Trimming removed 0 bases from V and 5 bases from J; junction bases left unmatched: 13. The CDR3 totals 17 residues. The CDR3 protein is CASSLGTGGISGETQYF. Here the CDR3 DNA reads TGCGCCAGCAGCTTGGGGACGGGAGGTATCTCGGGGGAGACCCAGTACTTC.

This chain uses TRBV5-1 with TRBJ2-5; 7 bases are a match to TRBD1. The CDR3 is made up of 15 amino acids. With V trimmed by 0 bases and J by 0 bases, 2 bases remained unmatched. Per the germline V gene, CDR1 is SGHRS and CDR2 is YFSETQ. The CDR3 nucleotides read TGCGCCAGCAGCTTGGCGGGGACAGACCAAGAGACCCAGTACTTC. This translates into CASSLAGTDQETQYF.

V usage is TRBV7-2 and J usage is TRBJ1-6; D is possibly TRBD1 (5 bases). This CDR3 comprises 14 residues. Germline V gives CDR1 SGHTA, CDR2 FQGNSA. The V end was cut by 2 bases, the J end by 9 bases, with 11 bases between. CDR3 bases: TGTGCCAGCAGCTTAAGTCAGGGTTCTTCACCCCTCCACTTT. Amino acids: CASSLSQGSSPLHF.

The rearrangement joins TRBV5-5 to TRBJ2-7; 8 bases align to TRBD1. CDR1 is SGHKS, CDR2 YYEKEE, per germline (reference sequence). V was pared by 0 bases and J by 2 bases, with 4 bases of the junction left unmatched. The CDR3 loop spans 15 amino acids. The CDR3 sequence is CASSLGQGYTYEQYF. DNA for the CDR3: TGTGCCAGCAGCTTGGGACAGGGGTATACCTACGAGCAGTACTTC.

This clone was recorded only once. V and J are TRBV13 and TRBJ2-3, with TRBD2 as a possible D gene (6 bases). This CDR3 has 14 amino acids. V was clipped by 5 bases and J by 3 bases, with 12 bases between them. CDR1 is PRHDT and CDR2 is FYEKMQ in the germline V gene (reference sequence). CDR3 nucleotide sequence: TGTGCCAGCAGCACCCGGACTACGACAGATACGCAGTATTTT. This encodes CASSTRTTTDTQYF.

This clone was observed once. The rearrangement uses TRBV5-5 and TRBJ2-7; maybe TRBD2 (5 bases). V lost 2 bases, J lost 4 bases, and 7 bases lay in between. From germline, CDR1 is SGHKS and CDR2 YYEKEE (reference sequence). The length of the CDR3 is 12 residues. Here the CDR3 reads CASSLAEYEQYF. The CDR3 DNA sequence: TGTGCCAGCAGCTTAGCGGAGTACGAGCAGTACTTC.

The table lists this clone with a few counts. This chain connects TRBV6-4 to TRBJ2-6; D uncertain. Trimming took 6 bases from V and 0 from J, leaving 15 bases between them. The CDR3 covers 17 residues. CDR1 is MRHNA, CDR2 SNTAGT, per germline. The CDR3 nucleotides are TGTGCCAGCAGCCTAGAACCGGTCCCCTCTGGGGCCAACGTCCTGACTTTC. Translated, it gives CASSLEPVPSGANVLTF.

This clone was observed once. The chain is built from TRBV30 and TRBJ2-1, with 10 bases matching TRBD2. This CDR3 comprises 13 residues. V shed 4 bases and J 8 bases; nucleotides not matched to a gene: 5. Per germline, CDR1 GTSNPN and CDR2 SVGIG (reference sequence). The CDR3 loop is CAWNSGRRDEQFF. The CDR3, as DNA: TGTGCCTGGAATAGCGGGAGGAGAGATGAGCAGTTCTTC.

This clone has just a few counts. The V gene is TRBV30, the J gene TRBJ1-2; D may be TRBD1 (5 bases). In germline, CDR1 is GTSNPN, CDR2 SVGIG (reference sequence). This CDR3 is built from 13 residues. V lost 4 bases to trimming and J lost 8 bases, with 17 bases between them. CDR3 DNA: TGTGCCTGGACTGCCACGGGGGGTAGAGGCTACACCTTC. Translation gives CAWTATGGRGYTF.

This chain connects TRBV29-1 to TRBJ2-5, with TRBD2 identical over 9 bases. CDR1 and CDR2 from the germline V gene are SQVTM and ANQGSEA. The V gene end was trimmed by 5 bases and the J gene end by 4 bases; junction bases not matched to a gene: 8. CDR3 length: 14 residues. The CDR3 reads CSVRSGGPGETQYF. The CDR3 nucleotides are TGCAGCGTTCGGAGCGGGGGGCCCGGAGAGACCCAGTACTTC.

This clone has just one count. The chain has TRBV29-1 and TRBJ1-5; TRBD1 might be the D (6 bases). Germline loops: CDR1 SQVTM, CDR2 ANQGSEA. CDR3 size: 14 residues. Between the trimmed V and J ends, which lost 4 bases and 3 bases, there was a span of 13 bases. CDR3 residues: CSVVGQGPNQPQHF. CDR3 DNA: TGCAGCGTTGTTGGTCAGGGGCCCAATCAGCCCCAGCATTTT.

The rearrangement joins TRBV30 to TRBJ1-3; D is unclear. This CDR3 has 12 amino acids. The germline V and J ends were trimmed by 8 bases and 3 bases, with 11 bases remaining between them. Germline CDR1 GTSNPN, CDR2 SVGIG (reference sequence). The CDR3 sequence: CAGGGGGNTIYF. CDR3 bases: TGTGCCGGCGGAGGTGGTGGAAACACCATATATTTT.

The chain combines TRBV19 with TRBJ1-3; no clear D. Trimming stripped 7 bases from V and 0 bases from J, with 10 bases between. This CDR3 has 14 residues. Germline V lookup: CDR1 LNHDA, CDR2 SQIVND (reference sequence). The CDR3 spells CASIMAHSGNTIYF. The CDR3 DNA reads as TGTGCCAGTATTATGGCACACTCTGGAAACACCATATATTTT.

The chain employs TRBV6-6 and TRBJ2-7; 7 nucleotides line up with TRBD1. The trim removed 5 bases at V and 3 bases at J, leaving 4 bases unmatched. The CDR3 runs 13 residues. CDR1 MNHNY and CDR2 SVGAGI come from the germline V gene (reference sequence). The CDR3 loop is CASSPQGFYEQYF. The CDR3 coding sequence is TGTGCCAGCAGTCCACAGGGGTTCTACGAGCAGTACTTC.

The J gene is TRBJ2-3, the V gene TRBV5-8; 13 positions agree with TRBD2. This CDR3 is 16 amino acids long. Germline V CDR1 and CDR2: SGHTS, YDEGEE. V trimming: 4 bases; J trimming: 3 bases; junction bases outside the gene matches: 5. The CDR3 DNA reads as TGTGCCAGCAGCAAACTAGCGGGGGGGCGAACAGATACGCAGTATTTT. Translated, it gives CASSKLAGGRTDTQYF.

The gene calls are TRBV5-1 and TRBJ2-6; 8 bases agree with TRBD1. Germline V gene sequence: CDR1 SGHRS, CDR2 YFSETQ. This CDR3 is 18 amino acids long. Losses at the gene ends were 4 bases for V and 5 bases for J; bases not matched to a gene: 14. The CDR3 loop is CASSLSTGVGVWANVLTF. CDR3 DNA sequence: TGCGCCAGCAGCCTATCGACAGGGGTAGGAGTCTGGGCCAACGTCCTGACTTTC.

The chain joins TRBV5-4 to TRBJ2-7, with 7 bases that match TRBD2. The CDR3 covers 14 residues. Germline CDR1 is SGHNT and CDR2 is YYREEE (reference sequence). J gave up 6 bases and V 5 bases, and 11 bases lay outside the gene matches. Written as DNA, the CDR3 is TGTGCCAGCAGGACCGGGACTAAGAGTGGCGAGCAGTACTTC. Protein sequence: CASRTGTKSGEQYF.

This clone has more than one count but fewer than ten. This chain joins TRBV19 and TRBJ2-7; 7 nucleotides align to TRBD2. The V and J ends lost 5 bases and 2 bases, in that order; junction bases with no gene match: 9. In germline, CDR1 is LNHDA, CDR2 SQIVND (reference sequence). The CDR3 covers 15 residues. In nucleotides, the CDR3 is TGTGCCAGTAGTGGTGGGCTAGCGGACGCCTACGAGCAGTACTTC. Amino acids: CASSGGLADAYEQYF. Full variable domain (remainder filled in from reference TRBV19 and TRBJ2-7): DGGITQSPKYLFRKEGQNVTLSCEQNLNHDAMYWYRQDPGQGLRLIYYSQIVNDFQKGDIAEGYSVSREKKESFPLTVTSAQKNPTAFYLCASSGGLADAYEQYFGPGTRLTVT.